The 11 T cell receptor beta chains given below trace back to one sample, sequenced in a study of T-cell memory formation after mild COVID-19. TCRdb redid the calling of the 5' RACE reads with MiXCR, one entry per CDR3 protein. In the table there are hundreds of thousands of distinct CDR3 sequences, approximately 15% of which are singletons. Sequenced sample: PBMCs or a T cell subset sorted from them (not recorded which). Receptors originate from an adult woman who had mild COVID-19 (a few samples of this study predate the infection). Cell type and time point are not known.

This chain links TRBV29-1 with TRBJ2-5; perhaps TRBD1 as D (6 bases). This CDR3 is built from 13 residues. V was clipped by 2 bases and J by 5 bases, with 12 bases between them. The germline gives CDR1 SQVTM, CDR2 ANQGSEA. CDR3 nucleotide sequence: TGCAGCGTTGAACACAGGGCCCCGGAGACCCAGTACTTC. It yields the protein CSVEHRAPETQYF.

This chain links TRBV30 with TRBJ2-1; the D call may be TRBD1 or TRBD2 (6 bases each). From germline, CDR1 is GTSNPN and CDR2 SVGIG (reference sequence). The CDR3 sequence is 15 residues long. With 2 bases removed from V and 6 bases from J, the gap between germline ends came to 17 bases. The chain's CDR3 is CAWSPRGGRGNEQFF. The DNA of the CDR3 is TGTGCCTGGAGTCCCCGAGGGGGGCGGGGCAATGAGCAGTTCTTC.

The chain carries TRBV21-1 and TRBJ2-7; TRBD2, the D gene given by the table, was not confirmed from the DNA. TRBV21-1 counts as a pseudogene. CDR3 size: 16 residues. DNA of the CDR3: TGTGCCAGCAGCCTCTCCCCTAGCGGAACCACCTACGAGCAGTACTTC. This translates into CASSLSPSGTTYEQYF.

This clonotype was found once. This chain connects TRBV15 to TRBJ2-5; no definite D call. Looked up from germline, CDR1 is LNHNV and CDR2 is YYDKDF (reference sequence). The V gene lost 8 bases and the J gene lost 4 bases, with 23 bases spanning the gap. CDR3 length: 16 residues. CDR3 nucleotides: TGTGCCACCGGGTCTGTGGCAGTCGGTAGGAGAGAGACCCAGTACTTC. Protein sequence: CATGSVAVGRRETQYF.

This sequence joins TRBV12-3 or TRBV12-4 and TRBJ2-1; TRBD2 matches at 8 bases. This CDR3 is built from 14 residues. The V segment lost 6 bases and the J segment 7 bases; nucleotides outside the gene matches: 8. The CDR3 loop is CASSRSGSLNEQFF. The CDR3, as DNA: TGTGCCAGCAGCCGCAGCGGGAGTTTAAATGAGCAGTTCTTC.

This clonotype was picked up many times. This chain links TRBV3-1 with TRBJ2-5; D not resolved. Trimming took off 1 base at V and 1 base at J, with 1 base between the two ends. The CDR3 has 12 amino acids. Per germline, CDR1 LGHDT and CDR2 YNNKEL (reference sequence). The CDR3 DNA is TGTGCCAGCAGCCAAGTCCAAGAGACCCAGTACTTC. Its translation is CASSQVQETQYF.

This clonotype was recorded many times. V usage is TRBV6-6 and J usage is TRBJ2-2, with 11 bases that match TRBD2. CDR3 length: 15 residues. The J segment lost 7 bases and the V segment lost 5 bases, leaving 6 bases of the junction unmatched. In germline, CDR1 is MNHNY, CDR2 SVGAGI (reference sequence). CDR3 residues: CASSRSGGDGGELFF. CDR3 bases: TGTGCCAGCAGTCGTAGCGGGGGGGATGGCGGGGAGCTGTTTTTT.

This clonotype was seen a few times. The rearrangement uses TRBV5-6 and TRBJ2-7, with TRBD2 matching over 10 bases. The CDR3 spans 14 residues. Germline trimming cut 5 bases from V and 7 bases from J; bases unmatched to any gene: 9. CDR1 is SGHDT and CDR2 is YYEEEE in the germline V gene. DNA for the CDR3: TGTGCCAGCAGACTAGCGGGAAGGGCGAGGGAGCAGTACTTC. Its protein product is CASRLAGRAREQYF.

The rearrangement links TRBV7-6 to TRBJ2-6; D is possibly TRBD2 (5 bases). The V end lost 5 bases, the J end lost 1 base, and 21 bases lay between the germline ends. The CDR3 extends over 19 amino acids. Germline CDR1 and CDR2: SGHVS and FNYEAQ. The CDR3 sequence is CASSPLAVGPLSGANVLTF. CDR3 DNA: TGTGCCAGCAGCCCCCTAGCCGTAGGGCCCCTTTCTGGGGCCAACGTCCTGACTTTC.

This clonotype appeared a few times. The V and J genes are TRBV5-1 and TRBJ2-5; D may match TRBD1 or TRBD2 (6 bases each). The CDR3 loop spans 15 amino acids. V lost 4 bases and J lost 0, with 13 bases in between. Germline-derived CDR1 and CDR2 are SGHRS and YFSETQ. For the CDR3, the DNA is TGCGCCAGCAGCCTGGGGGCGGGGAACCAAGAGACCCAGTACTTC. Translation gives CASSLGAGNQETQYF.

The J gene is TRBJ2-3, the V gene TRBV24-1; tentative D call: TRBD1 (6 bases). Germline CDR1 and CDR2: KGHDR and SFDVKD. Trimming cost V 4 bases and J 2 bases, with 15 bases left between them. The CDR3 is 16 amino acids. The CDR3 loop is CATSDPSGALTDTQYF. Written as DNA, the CDR3 is TGTGCCACCAGTGACCCCTCAGGGGCTCTCACAGATACGCAGTATTTT.